These 25 T cell receptor beta chains came from one sample sequenced in a study of control samples from healthy donors and cancer patients. Profiling relied on immunoSEQ multiplex PCR, and the TCRdb table lists in-frame clones only, not all of them. This sample has roughly 130,000 clones, with roughly 92% found just once. Sequencing input: blood. All receptors derive from a young man in good health.

This chain's CDR3 is CASSFYRDTEAFF. The CDR3 coding sequence is TGTGCCAGTAGTTTCTACAGGGACACTGAAGCTTTCTTT. The chain combines TRBV19 with TRBJ1-1, with TRBD1 as a possible D gene (6 bases). The ends were cut back, 5 bases at V and 3 bases at J, with 10 bases in the middle. Germline V lookup: CDR1 LNHDA, CDR2 SQIVND (reference sequence). CDR3 size: 13 residues.

V gene TRBV3-1 (or the pseudogene TRBV3-2) combines with J gene TRBJ2-3; D is uncertain. The CDR3 loop spans 13 amino acids. The V and J ends lost 0 bases and 3 bases respectively, with 4 bases between them. Per germline, CDR1 LGHDT and CDR2 YNNKEL (reference sequence). The CDR3 coding sequence is TGTGCCAGCAGCCAAGATTTTACAGATACGCAGTATTTT. Translating it yields CASSQDFTDTQYF.

V gene TRBV20-1 combines with J gene TRBJ2-1, with 8 bases aligning to TRBD2. V lost 3 bases to trimming and J lost 9 bases; unmatched junction nucleotides: 7. CDR1 and CDR2 from the germline V gene are DFQATT and SNEGSKA (reference sequence). The CDR3 has 13 residues. The CDR3 sequence is CSASGAGVGEQFF. In DNA, the CDR3 is TGCAGTGCTAGTGGAGCGGGAGTCGGTGAGCAGTTCTTC.

For the CDR3, the DNA is TGTGCAAGTCGCATCTATAGCGGGAGCAGGTATGAGCAGTTCTTC. Translation gives CASRIYSGSRYEQFF. The V call is TRBV12-2, the J call TRBJ2-1; the D call in the table, TRBD2, was not verified against the DNA. TRBV12-2 is reported as a pseudogene. The CDR3 has 15 amino acids.

In regard to this clone: At one end, the junction sequence differs from germline, possibly due to a read error. The V and J genes are TRBV7-3 and TRBJ2-3; D may be TRBD2 (6 bases). Germline CDR1 SGHTA, CDR2 FQGTGA. There are 21 residues in the CDR3. CDR3 region: CASSQKSREKAAGLLTYTQYF. CDR3 sequence (DNA): TGTGCCAGCAGCCAGAAAAGTAGGGAAAAAGCGGCGGGACTCCTCACATATACGCAGTATTTT.

The J gene is TRBJ2-3, the V gene TRBV5-1, with 7 bases matching TRBD2. V lost 4 bases and J lost 0; bases outside the gene matches: 2. CDR1 is SGHRS, CDR2 YFSETQ, per germline. The CDR3 is 14 amino acids. The CDR3 loop is CASSIGGSTDTQYF. The CDR3 region has the DNA TGCGCCAGCAGCATCGGGGGGAGCACAGATACGCAGTATTTT.

The V gene is TRBV5-1, the J gene TRBJ1-6; 8 bases map to TRBD1. Germline lookup yields CDR1 SGHRS and CDR2 YFSETQ. V lost 1 base, J lost 7 bases, and 4 bases stayed unmatched. This CDR3 is 15 amino acids long. The CDR3 nucleotides read TGCGCCAGCAGCTTGAACGACAGGGGAAATTCACCCCTCCACTTT. Translating gives CASSLNDRGNSPLHF.

The V call is TRBV6-5, the J call TRBJ2-1; a possible D gene is TRBD1 (6 bases). The length of the CDR3 is 14 residues. CDR1 is MNHEY, CDR2 SVGAGI, per germline. Between the trimmed V and J ends, which lost 6 bases and 8 bases, there was a span of 17 bases. The CDR3 sequence is CASSRTNRADEQFF. The CDR3, as DNA: TGTGCCAGCAGCCGCACCAACAGGGCCGATGAGCAGTTCTTC.

This clone has more than one count but fewer than ten. The chain couples TRBV4-2 to TRBJ2-6; no clear D gene. Germline loops: CDR1 LGHNA, CDR2 YNFKEQ. Trimming cost V 0 bases and J 4 bases, with 10 bases left between them. The CDR3 has 16 residues. Written as DNA, the CDR3 is TGTGCCAGCAGCCAAGATTCAGACTCAGGGGCCAACGTCCTGACTTTC. Encoded protein: CASSQDSDSGANVLTF.

CDR3 nucleotides: TGTGCCAGCAGATATTCCGGGACTGTAACAGATACGCAGTATTTT. This translates into CASRYSGTVTDTQYF. V gene TRBV7-9 combines with J gene TRBJ2-3, with D perhaps matching TRBD2 (6 bases). V lost 6 bases, J lost 3 bases, and 16 bases lay in between. This CDR3 spans 15 amino acids. Germline V lookup: CDR1 SEHNR, CDR2 FQNEAQ (reference sequence).

This clone was detected once. V gene TRBV3-1 (or the pseudogene TRBV3-2) combines with J gene TRBJ2-7, with 11 bases matching TRBD2. CDR1 is LGHDT and CDR2 is YNNKEL in the germline V gene (reference sequence). The junction had 8 bases not matched to a gene; V was cut back by 3 bases and J by 7 bases. This CDR3 region has 15 residues. The CDR3 nucleotides are TGTGCCAGCAGCCACGCGACTAGCGGGACGGGAGAGCAGTACTTC. Its protein product is CASSHATSGTGEQYF.

The V gene is TRBV19, the J gene TRBJ1-5; a possible D gene is TRBD1 (6 bases). There are 15 residues in the CDR3. The germline V gene has CDR1 LNHDA and CDR2 SQIVND (reference sequence). V was trimmed by 6 bases and J by 6 bases, leaving 18 bases between them. The CDR3 sequence: CASSNRAGIVQPQHF. The CDR3 bases are TGTGCCAGTAGCAACAGGGCAGGGATCGTTCAGCCCCAGCATTTT.

This clone has just one count. The chain employs TRBV3-1 (or the pseudogene TRBV3-2) and TRBJ2-1, with D possibly being TRBD2 (6 bases). The CDR3 is made up of 15 amino acids. Germline V gives CDR1 LGHDT, CDR2 YNNKEL (reference sequence). Deletions cut 1 base from V and 0 bases from J, with 7 bases between. The chain's CDR3 is CASSQVGGSYNEQFF. CDR3 DNA: TGTGCCAGCAGCCAAGTGGGAGGCTCCTACAATGAGCAGTTCTTC.

The gene calls are TRBV18 and TRBJ2-2; D might be TRBD1 (5 bases). Germline CDR1 reads KGHSH; CDR2 reads LQKENI. The CDR3 runs to 14 residues. The ends were cut back, 3 bases at V and 5 bases at J, with 10 bases in the middle. This chain's CDR3 is CASSPGPRTGELFF. The CDR3 bases are TGTGCCAGCTCACCGGGGCCCCGAACCGGGGAGCTGTTTTTT.

This clone has more than one count but fewer than ten. The chain has TRBV19 and TRBJ2-7; TRBD2 matches 7 bases. Unmatched junction bases numbered 5, after V lost 8 bases and J lost 4 bases. This CDR3 is built from 12 residues. Germline V lookup: CDR1 LNHDA, CDR2 SQIVND (reference sequence). For the CDR3, the DNA is TGTGCCAGTTCTCAGGGAGGGTACGAGCAGTACTTC. It encodes CASSQGGYEQYF.

The chain is built from TRBV4-1 and TRBJ1-6; TRBD1 might be the D (6 bases). The CDR3 loop spans 14 amino acids. From germline, CDR1 is MGHRA and CDR2 YSYEKL. V was cut by 0 bases and J by 7 bases, with 7 bases left in between. CDR3 sequence: CASSQEDSNSPLHF. The DNA of the CDR3 is TGCGCCAGCAGCCAAGAGGACAGCAATTCACCCCTCCACTTT.

This rearrangement joins TRBV6-1 to TRBJ2-3; 7 nucleotides align to TRBD2. The germline CDR1 and CDR2 sequences are MNHNS and SASEGT. The CDR3 has 15 residues. The V segment lost 2 bases and the J segment 1 base; nucleotides outside the gene matches: 3. This CDR3 reads CASSESAGGTDTQYF. CDR3 nucleotides: TGTGCCAGCAGTGAATCGGCGGGGGGCACAGATACGCAGTATTTT.

V gene TRBV28 combines with J gene TRBJ2-2; D call uncertain. Germline CDR1 reads MDHEN; CDR2 reads SYDVKM. This CDR3 spans 16 amino acids. V was shortened by 2 bases and J by 5 bases, with 15 bases between the two germline ends. In DNA, the CDR3 is TGTGCCAGCAGTTTAGGACGGAAAGTAGGGACCGGGGAGCTGTTTTTT. Protein: CASSLGRKVGTGELFF.

The chain links TRBV27 to TRBJ2-5, with D possibly TRBD2 on 6 matching bases. Germline-derived CDR1 and CDR2 are MNHEY and SMNVEV (reference sequence). This CDR3 has 15 residues. Trimming shortened V by 1 base and J by 1 base, and 10 bases separated the two germline ends. The CDR3 loop is CASSLYGTFQETQYF. CDR3 in DNA: TGTGCCAGCAGTTTATACGGGACTTTCCAAGAGACCCAGTACTTC.

The chain has TRBV3-1 (or the pseudogene TRBV3-2) and TRBJ1-5; 8 bases match TRBD1. J was trimmed by 9 bases and V by 1 base; bases with no gene match: 14. This CDR3 has 17 residues. CDR1 is LGHDT, CDR2 YNNKEL, per germline (reference sequence). The CDR3 region is CASSQAVTGASTGPQHF. CDR3 DNA sequence: TGTGCCAGCAGCCAAGCGGTGACAGGGGCGAGCACTGGGCCCCAGCATTTT.

The chain recombines TRBV19 with TRBJ1-2, with 7 bases matching TRBD1. Germline values: CDR1 LNHDA, CDR2 SQIVND (reference sequence). The CDR3 spans 13 residues. With 3 bases clipped from V and 6 bases from J, the junction kept 4 bases outside the gene matches. Here the CDR3 reads CASSMGQIDGYTF. The CDR3 DNA reads TGTGCCAGTAGTATGGGACAGATTGATGGCTACACCTTC.

This chain uses TRBV6-5 with TRBJ1-6; 9 positions match TRBD1. There are 14 residues in the CDR3. CDR1 is MNHEY and CDR2 is SVGAGI in the germline V gene. V lost 7 bases, J lost 8 bases, and 6 bases stayed unmatched. The CDR3 protein is CASTRTGEDSPLHF. The CDR3 bases are TGTGCCAGCACCCGGACAGGGGAGGATTCACCCCTCCACTTT.

The rearrangement joins TRBV5-1 to TRBJ2-1, with TRBD2 matching over 9 bases. This CDR3 has 16 amino acids. Germline CDR1 is SGHRS and CDR2 is YFSETQ. V shed 7 bases and J 3 bases; nucleotides not matched to a gene: 11. The CDR3 reads CASGRMLAGSYNEQFF. DNA of the CDR3: TGCGCCAGCGGACGAATGCTAGCGGGAAGCTACAATGAGCAGTTCTTC.

The chain combines TRBV28 with TRBJ1-4; tentative D call: TRBD1 (5 bases). Trimming removed 3 bases from V and 4 bases from J, with 12 bases in between. CDR3 length equals 15 residues. Germline values: CDR1 MDHEN, CDR2 SYDVKM. CDR3 in DNA: TGTGCCAGCAGTTTGGGGGGATTGAATAATGAAAAACTGTTTTTT. It yields the protein CASSLGGLNNEKLFF.

The genes are TRBV7-2 and TRBJ2-2, with 12 bases fitting TRBD2. The length of the CDR3 is 17 residues. The trim removed 3 bases at V and 7 bases at J, leaving 9 bases unmatched. CDR1 is SGHTA, CDR2 FQGNSA, per germline. This CDR3 reads CASSFPRLAGAIGELFF. In DNA, the CDR3 is TGTGCCAGCAGCTTCCCTAGACTAGCGGGAGCGATCGGGGAGCTGTTTTTT.